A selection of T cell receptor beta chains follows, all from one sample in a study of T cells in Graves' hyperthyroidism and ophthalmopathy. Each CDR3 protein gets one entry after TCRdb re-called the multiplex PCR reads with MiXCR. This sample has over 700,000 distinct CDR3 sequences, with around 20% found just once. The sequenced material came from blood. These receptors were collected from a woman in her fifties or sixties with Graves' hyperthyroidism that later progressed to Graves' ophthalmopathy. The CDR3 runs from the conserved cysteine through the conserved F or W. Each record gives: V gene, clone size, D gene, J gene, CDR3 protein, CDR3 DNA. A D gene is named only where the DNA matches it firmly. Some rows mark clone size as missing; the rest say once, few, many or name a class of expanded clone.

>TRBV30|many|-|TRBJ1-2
CAWARLVTNYGYTF
TGTGCCTGGGCTCGGTTAGTGACTAACTATGGCTACACCTTC
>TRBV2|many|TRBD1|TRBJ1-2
CASSEGTVLGYGYTF
TGTGCCAGCAGTGAGGGGACAGTTTTGGGCTATGGCTACACCTTC
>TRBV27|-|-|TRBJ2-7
CASSFSTGDYEQYF
TGTGCCAGCAGTTTCTCGACAGGCGATTACGAGCAGTACTTC
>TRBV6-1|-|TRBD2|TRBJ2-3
CASSLTPGSGGFSGTDTQYF
TGTGCCAGCAGTCTAACCCCGGGGAGCGGGGGCTTCAGTGGCACAGATACGCAGTATTTT
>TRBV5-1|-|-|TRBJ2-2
CASSRDLGSAGELFF
TGCGCCAGCAGCCGGGACCTCGGGTCCGCCGGGGAGCTGTTTTTT
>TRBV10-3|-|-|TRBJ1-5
CAISERGTRNQPQHF
TGTGCCATCAGTGAGAGGGGGACCAGAAATCAGCCCCAGCATTTT
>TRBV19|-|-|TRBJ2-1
CASSTIRDEQFF
TGTGCCAGTAGTACGATCCGGGATGAGCAGTTCTTC
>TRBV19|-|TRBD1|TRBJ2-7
CASSTVQGPYEQYF
TGTGCCAGTAGTACCGTACAGGGGCCCTACGAGCAGTACTTC
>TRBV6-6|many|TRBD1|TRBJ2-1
CASSYRTGGPNEQFF
TGTGCCAGCAGTTACAGGACAGGGGGCCCCAATGAGCAGTTCTTC
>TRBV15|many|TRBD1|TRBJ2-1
CATSRDGDRGTDEQFF
TGTGCCACCAGCAGAGATGGCGACAGGGGTACCGATGAGCAGTTCTTC
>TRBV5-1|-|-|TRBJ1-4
CASGETTNEKLFF
TGCGCCAGCGGCGAAACAACTAATGAAAAACTGTTTTTT
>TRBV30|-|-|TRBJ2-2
CAWCWTGAANTGELFF
TGTGCCTGGTGTTGGACCGGGGCAGCGAACACCGGGGAGCTGTTTTTT
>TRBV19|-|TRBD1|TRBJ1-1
CASSIQGAKNTEAFF
TGTGCCAGTAGTATACAGGGGGCAAAGAACACTGAAGCTTTCTTT
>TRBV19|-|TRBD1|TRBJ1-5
CASMDRVGNQPQHF
TGTGCCAGTATGGACAGGGTTGGCAATCAGCCCCAGCATTTT
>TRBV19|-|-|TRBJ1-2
CASSNQRVFNYGYTF
TGTGCCAGTAGCAACCAGCGAGTTTTTAACTATGGCTACACCTTC
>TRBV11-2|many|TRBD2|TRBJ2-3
CASSLRTSGGAADTQYF
TGTGCCAGCAGCCTGAGGACTAGCGGGGGGGCTGCAGATACGCAGTATTTT
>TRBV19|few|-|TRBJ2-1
CASSMSGTLSYNEQFF
TGTGCCAGTAGTATGTCCGGGACCCTCTCCTACAATGAGCAGTTCTTC
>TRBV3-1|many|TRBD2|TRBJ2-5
CASSQVTSGGARETQYF
TGTGCCAGCAGCCAAGTCACTAGCGGGGGGGCCCGAGAGACCCAGTACTTC
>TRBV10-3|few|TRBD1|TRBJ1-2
CATRRTGQGNYGYTF
TGTGCCACCCGACGAACGGGACAGGGAAACTATGGCTACACCTTC
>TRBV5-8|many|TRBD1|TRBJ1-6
CASSLGTANSPLHF
TGTGCCAGCAGCTTAGGGACAGCGAATTCACCCCTCCACTTT
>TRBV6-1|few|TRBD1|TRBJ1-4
CASVDRAGEKLFF
TGTGCCAGCGTTGACAGGGCGGGTGAAAAACTGTTTTTT
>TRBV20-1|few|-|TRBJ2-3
CSASTGVGTDTQYF
TGCAGTGCTAGCACGGGGGTCGGGACAGATACGCAGTATTTT
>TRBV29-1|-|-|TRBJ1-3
CSVPSGTTGNTIYF
TGCAGCGTGCCCTCCGGGACAACTGGAAACACCATATATTTT
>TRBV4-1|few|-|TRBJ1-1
CASRPVGRGVEAFF
TGCGCCAGCAGACCGGTCGGTCGGGGTGTCGAAGCTTTCTTT
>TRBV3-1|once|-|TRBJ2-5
CASSQDPGHRGETQYF
TGTGCCAGCAGCCAAGATCCAGGGCACCGGGGGGAGACCCAGTACTTC
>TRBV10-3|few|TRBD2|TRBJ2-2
CAISESSGGGTGELFF
TGTGCCATCAGTGAGTCGAGCGGGGGAGGGACCGGGGAGCTGTTTTTT
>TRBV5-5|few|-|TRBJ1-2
CASSLLPPNYGYTF
TGTGCCAGCAGCTTGTTGCCTCCAAACTATGGCTACACCTTC
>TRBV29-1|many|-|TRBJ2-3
CSTGLTFGTDTQYF
TGCAGCACGGGACTGACCTTCGGCACAGATACGCAGTATTTT
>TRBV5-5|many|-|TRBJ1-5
CASSVERYSNQPQHF
TGTGCCAGCAGCGTCGAGAGATATAGCAATCAGCCCCAGCATTTT
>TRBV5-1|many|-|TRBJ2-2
CASSSDRFTGELFF
TGCGCCAGCAGCTCTGACAGGTTCACAGGGGAGCTGTTTTTT
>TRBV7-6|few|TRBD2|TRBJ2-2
CASSLGGELAGELFF
TGTGCCAGCAGCTTGGGGGGGGAGCTTGCCGGGGAGCTGTTTTTT
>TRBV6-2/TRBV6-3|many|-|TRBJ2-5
CASSSGYQETQYF
TGTGCCAGCAGTTCCGGGTACCAAGAGACCCAGTACTTC
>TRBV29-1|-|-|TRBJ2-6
CSVAVGRAGANVLTF
TGCAGCGTTGCCGTGGGGAGAGCTGGGGCCAACGTCCTGACTTTC
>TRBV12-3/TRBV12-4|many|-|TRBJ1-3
CASRMRGGRSSGNTIYF
TGTGCCAGCAGAATGAGGGGGGGAAGGAGCTCTGGAAACACCATATATTTT
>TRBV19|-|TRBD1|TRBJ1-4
CASSIPWGRGDEKLFF
TGTGCCAGTAGTATACCCTGGGGCAGGGGGGACGAAAAACTGTTTTTT
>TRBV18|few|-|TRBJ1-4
CASSGQNEKLFF
TGTGCCAGCTCAGGGCAGAATGAAAAACTGTTTTTT
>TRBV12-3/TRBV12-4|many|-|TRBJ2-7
CASSLGGIPHEQYF
TGTGCCAGCAGTTTAGGTGGGATTCCCCACGAGCAGTACTTC
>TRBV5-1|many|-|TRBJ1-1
CASSFTGLGTEAFF
TGCGCCAGCAGCTTCACGGGGCTGGGCACTGAAGCTTTCTTT
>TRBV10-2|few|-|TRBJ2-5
CASSDKNQETQYF
TGCGCCAGCAGTGACAAGAACCAAGAGACCCAGTACTTC
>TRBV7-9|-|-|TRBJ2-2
CASSLTQAFTGELFF
TGTGCCAGCAGCCTTACACAGGCATTCACCGGGGAGCTGTTTTTT
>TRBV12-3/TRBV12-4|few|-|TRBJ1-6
CASSLRSPLHF
TGTGCCAGCAGTTTACGATCACCCCTCCACTTT
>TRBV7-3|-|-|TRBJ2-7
CASSLGHNSYEQYF
TGTGCCAGCAGCTTGGGACACAACTCCTACGAGCAGTACTTC
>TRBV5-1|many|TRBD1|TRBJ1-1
CASLQGSGTEAFF
TGCGCCAGCTTACAGGGGTCCGGGACTGAAGCTTTCTTT
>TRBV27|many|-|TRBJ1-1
CASSWGTEAFF
TGTGCCAGCAGTTGGGGCACTGAAGCTTTCTTT
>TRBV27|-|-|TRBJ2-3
CASSLSRGGGLDTDTQYF
TGTGCCAGCAGTTTATCGAGGGGCGGCGGACTTGACACAGATACGCAGTATTTT
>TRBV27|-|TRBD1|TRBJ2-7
CASRGPGQRAYEQYF
TGTGCCAGCAGGGGCCCGGGACAGAGAGCCTACGAGCAGTACTTC
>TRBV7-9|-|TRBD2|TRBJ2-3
CASSAISGGAGDTQYF
TGTGCCAGCAGCGCAATTAGCGGGGGGGCAGGAGATACGCAGTATTTT
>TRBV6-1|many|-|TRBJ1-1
CASSEQTGQNTEAFF
TGTGCCAGCAGTGAGCAGACAGGACAGAACACTGAAGCTTTCTTT
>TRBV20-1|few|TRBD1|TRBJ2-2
CSARRNRGLDTGELFF
TGCAGTGCTAGGAGAAACAGGGGGCTGGACACCGGGGAGCTGTTTTTT
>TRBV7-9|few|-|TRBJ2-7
CASSAWTPGIYEQYF
TGTGCCAGCAGCGCCTGGACACCGGGGATCTACGAGCAGTACTTC
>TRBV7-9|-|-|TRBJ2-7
CASSFYEVPHEQYF
TGTGCCAGCAGCTTTTATGAGGTACCTCACGAGCAGTACTTC
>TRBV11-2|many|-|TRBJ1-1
CASSPERVSAFF
TGTGCCAGCAGCCCGGAGAGGGTTTCAGCTTTCTTT
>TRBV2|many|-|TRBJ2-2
CASRADMYNTGELFF
TGTGCCAGCAGGGCCGACATGTATAACACCGGGGAGCTGTTTTTT
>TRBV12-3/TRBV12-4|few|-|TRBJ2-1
CASSRRSGRNDNEQFF
TGTGCCAGCAGTCGCAGATCGGGGCGAAATGACAATGAGCAGTTCTTC